What follows is one T cell receptor beta chain and its context. No antigen is known for it. Germline assignment: CDR1 SGHNT and CDR2 YYREEE (reference sequence). The CDR3 length is 13 residues. The ends were cut back, 2 bases at V and 5 bases at J, with 11 bases in the middle. These data are taken from a study of siplizumab effects on memory and regulatory T cells. The assay looked at approximately 10^5 TCR templates in each sample. Here immunoSEQ multiplex PCR was the method, and the copy in TCRdb shows in-frame clones only, minus some. The table has approximately 46,000 clones, over 90% seen once. Study-level results: Many proliferating CD4+ or CD8+ clones remained unclassified. Roughly 75-96% of them could not be assigned either a naive or a memory phenotype. Whether proliferating Tregs in siplizumab cultures suppress was not functionally confirmed. Sequences below about 10^-5 frequency were poorly captured. As a result, only a minor fraction of alloreactive clones mapped to unstimulated subsets.

The sequenced sample consisted of CD8+ T cells sorted from blood. The chain joins TRBV5-4 to TRBJ2-7; D is perhaps TRBD2 (5 bases). This clonotype was sampled from a human donor in good health. As DNA, the CDR3 is TGTGCCAGCAGCTTCTGGGAGACCGACGAGCAGTACTTC. Translating it yields CASSFWETDEQYF.